Below, one T cell receptor beta chain is given with its context. V lost 5 bases and J 0 bases, leaving 4 bases between the germline ends. In germline, CDR1 is SGHTA, CDR2 FQGNSA. The CDR3 sequence is 13 residues long. This sample stems from a study of T cell responses to AZD1222 COVID-19 vaccine. Sequencing was performed with immunoSEQ multiplex PCR; in TCRdb, only in-frame clones are kept and a portion is missing. Of some 110,000 clones listed, about 92% are singletons. The chain has TRBV7-2 and TRBJ1-4; D is uncertain. The TCR was taken from an adult who received the AZD1222 COVID-19 vaccine. This specimen was peripheral blood, taken 28 days after the second AZD1222 dose. CDR3 protein: CASSQPTNEKLFF. CDR3 nucleotide sequence: TGTGCCAGCAGCCAACCAACTAATGAAAAACTGTTTTTT.